This TCR beta chain was found in a study of naive and memory T cell subsets. General observations from the study: Potentially, T cell activation and differentiation skew this RNA-based measurement.

Worth noting for this clonotype: Its specificity is unknown.

A UMI-containing oligonucleotide was joined by 3' ligation to the TCR cDNA template. Reverse transcription used DNase-treated unsorted total RNA, aiming for roughly 1 to 1000 ng. Ligated cDNA underwent four rounds of PCR with nested alpha and beta constant region primers and SP2. TCRdb reprocessed the 5' RACE reads with MiXCR, giving one entry per CDR3 protein. The data hold roughly 62,000 distinct CDR3 sequences, with under 8.5% observed a single time. This clonotype was sampled from a male donor in good health.

CDR3 in amino acids: CAISGWGLPYGYTF. CDR3 nucleotides: TGTGCCATCAGTGGATGGGGACTTCCCTATGGCTACACCTTC. This sequence joins TRBV10-3 and TRBJ1-2; D possibly corresponds to TRBD1 (5 bases). The CDR3 totals 14 residues. Germline V lookup: CDR1 ENHRY, CDR2 SYGVKD. Trimming removed 4 bases from V and 4 bases from J, with 13 bases in between.